This T cell receptor (beta chain) was obtained from a study of T cell responses to AZD1222 COVID-19 vaccine. Findings of the study overall: Vaccine-associated CD4 TCRs ranged over spike, dominating at 160-218 and 743-854.

Sequencing was performed with immunoSEQ multiplex PCR; in TCRdb, only in-frame clones are kept and a portion is missing. The data contain 140,000 or so clones, roughly 86% of them singletons. V was clipped by 5 bases and J by 2 bases, with 13 bases between them. This CDR3 has 15 residues. As for this clone: Its antigen is unknown.

The V and J genes are TRBV6-7 and TRBJ2-1, with D possibly matching TRBD2 (5 bases). Being an ORF, TRBV6-7 has a function that is uncertain. The sequencing here drew on peripheral blood, taken 28 days after the second AZD1222 dose. This TCR came from an adult who received the AZD1222 COVID-19 vaccine. CDR3 in DNA: TGTGCCAGCAGTCATCTAGCCCCACCCTACAATGAGCAGTTCTTC. Translating gives CASSHLAPPYNEQFF.